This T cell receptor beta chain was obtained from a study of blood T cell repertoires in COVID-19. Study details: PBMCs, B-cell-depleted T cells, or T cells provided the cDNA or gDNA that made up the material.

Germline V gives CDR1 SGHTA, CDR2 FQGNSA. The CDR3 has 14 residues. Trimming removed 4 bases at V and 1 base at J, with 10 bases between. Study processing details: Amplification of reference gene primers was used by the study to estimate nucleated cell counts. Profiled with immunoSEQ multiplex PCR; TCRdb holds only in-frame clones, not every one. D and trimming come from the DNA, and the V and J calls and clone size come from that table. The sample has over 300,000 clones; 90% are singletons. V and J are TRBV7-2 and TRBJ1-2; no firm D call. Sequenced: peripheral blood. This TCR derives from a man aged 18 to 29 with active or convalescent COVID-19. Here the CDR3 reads CASSSRVSNYGYTF. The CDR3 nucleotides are TGTGCCAGCAGCTCGAGGGTCAGTAACTATGGCTACACCTTC.